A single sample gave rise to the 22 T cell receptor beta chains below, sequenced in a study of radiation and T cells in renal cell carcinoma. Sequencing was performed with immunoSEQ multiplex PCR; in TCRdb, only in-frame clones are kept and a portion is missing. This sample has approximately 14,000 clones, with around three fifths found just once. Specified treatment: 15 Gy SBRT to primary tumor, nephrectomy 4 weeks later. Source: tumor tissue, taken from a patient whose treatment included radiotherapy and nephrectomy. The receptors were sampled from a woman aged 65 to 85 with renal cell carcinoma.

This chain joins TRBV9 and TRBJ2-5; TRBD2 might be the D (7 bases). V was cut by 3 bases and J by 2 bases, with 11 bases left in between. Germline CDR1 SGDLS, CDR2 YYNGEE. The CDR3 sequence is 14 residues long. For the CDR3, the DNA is TGTGCCAGCAGCGAGGGGGGGCAGCAAGAGACCCAGTACTTC. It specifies CASSEGGQQETQYF.

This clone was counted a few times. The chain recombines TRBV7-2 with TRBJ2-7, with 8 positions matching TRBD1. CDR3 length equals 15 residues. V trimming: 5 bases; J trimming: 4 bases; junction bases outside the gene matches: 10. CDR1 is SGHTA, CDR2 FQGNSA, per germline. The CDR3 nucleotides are TGTGCCAGCAGCGCCACAGGGGGGCAAGATTACGAGCAGTACTTC. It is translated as CASSATGGQDYEQYF.

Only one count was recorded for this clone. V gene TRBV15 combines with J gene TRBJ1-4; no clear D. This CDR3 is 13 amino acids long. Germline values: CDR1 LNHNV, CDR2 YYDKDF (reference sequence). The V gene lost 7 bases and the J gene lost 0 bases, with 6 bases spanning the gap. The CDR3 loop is CATTLTTNEKLFF. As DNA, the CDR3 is TGTGCCACCACCCTGACAACTAATGAAAAACTGTTTTTT.

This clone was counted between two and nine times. The CDR3 loop reads CAISSPLPGQGLDEQYF. The CDR3 DNA sequence: TGTGCCATCAGTTCTCCTTTACCGGGACAGGGTCTTGACGAGCAGTACTTC. The V and J genes are TRBV10-3 and TRBJ2-7; 9 bases match TRBD1. The CDR3 extends over 17 amino acids. Germline-derived CDR1 and CDR2 are ENHRY and SYGVKD. V was clipped by 5 bases and J by 5 bases; unmatched bases: 16.

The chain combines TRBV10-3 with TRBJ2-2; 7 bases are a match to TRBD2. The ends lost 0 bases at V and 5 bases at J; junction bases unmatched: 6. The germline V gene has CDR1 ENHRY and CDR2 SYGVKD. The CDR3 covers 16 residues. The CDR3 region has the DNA TGTGCCATCAGTGAGTCAGCGGGGCGACGGACCGGGGAGCTGTTTTTT. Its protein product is CAISESAGRRTGELFF.

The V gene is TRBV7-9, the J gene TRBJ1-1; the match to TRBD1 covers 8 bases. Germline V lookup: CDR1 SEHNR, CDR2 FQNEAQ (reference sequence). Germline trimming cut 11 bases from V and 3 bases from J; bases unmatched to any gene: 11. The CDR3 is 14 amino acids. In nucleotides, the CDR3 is TGTGCCTCCAAGAGGACAGGGATCGACACTGAAGCTTTCTTT. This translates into CASKRTGIDTEAFF.

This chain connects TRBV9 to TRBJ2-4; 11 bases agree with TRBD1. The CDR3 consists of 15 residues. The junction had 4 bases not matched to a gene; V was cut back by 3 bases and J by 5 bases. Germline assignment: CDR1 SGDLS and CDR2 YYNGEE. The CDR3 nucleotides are TGTGCCAGCAGCGGGACAGGGGGCTTCGAAAACATTCAGTACTTC. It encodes CASSGTGGFENIQYF.

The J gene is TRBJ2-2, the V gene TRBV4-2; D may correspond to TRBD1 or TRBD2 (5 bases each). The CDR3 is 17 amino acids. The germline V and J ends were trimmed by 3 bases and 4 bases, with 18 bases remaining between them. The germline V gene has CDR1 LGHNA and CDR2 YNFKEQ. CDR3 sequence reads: CASSQRGPGPVTGELFF. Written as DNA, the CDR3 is TGTGCCAGCAGCCAGAGGGGTCCGGGACCAGTCACCGGGGAGCTGTTTTTT.

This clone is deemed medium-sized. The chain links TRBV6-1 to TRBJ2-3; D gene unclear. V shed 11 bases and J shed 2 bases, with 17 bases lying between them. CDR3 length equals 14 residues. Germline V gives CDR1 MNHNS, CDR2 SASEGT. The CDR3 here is CASRDPGSTDTQYF. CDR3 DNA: TGTGCCTCCAGAGACCCGGGTTCCACAGATACGCAGTATTTT.

CDR3: CASSLSGVENTGELFF. The CDR3 DNA is TGCGCCAGCAGCTTATCCGGGGTAGAGAACACCGGGGAGCTGTTTTTT. The J gene is TRBJ2-2, the V gene TRBV5-1, with D perhaps TRBD2 (5 bases). Per germline, CDR1 SGHRS and CDR2 YFSETQ. CDR3 length equals 16 residues. With 2 bases removed from V and 1 base from J, the gap between germline ends came to 12 bases.

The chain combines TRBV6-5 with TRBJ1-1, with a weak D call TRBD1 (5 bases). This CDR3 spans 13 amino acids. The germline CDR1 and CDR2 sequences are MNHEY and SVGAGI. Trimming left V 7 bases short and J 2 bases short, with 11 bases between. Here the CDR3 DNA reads TGTGCCAGCATCATGGGGGGAAACACTGAAGCTTTCTTT. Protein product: CASIMGGNTEAFF.

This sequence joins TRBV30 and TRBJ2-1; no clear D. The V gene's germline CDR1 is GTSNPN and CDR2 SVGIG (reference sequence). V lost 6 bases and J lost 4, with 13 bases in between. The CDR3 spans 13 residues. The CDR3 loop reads CACRLGSYNEQFF. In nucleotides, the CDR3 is TGTGCCTGCCGACTTGGGTCATACAATGAGCAGTTCTTC.

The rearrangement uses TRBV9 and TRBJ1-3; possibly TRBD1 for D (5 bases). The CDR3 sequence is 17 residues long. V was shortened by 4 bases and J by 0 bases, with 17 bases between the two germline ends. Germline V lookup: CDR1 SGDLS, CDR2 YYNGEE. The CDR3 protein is CASSSLFGHDSGNTIYF. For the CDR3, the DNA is TGTGCCAGCAGCTCCCTCTTCGGACACGACTCTGGAAACACCATATATTTT.

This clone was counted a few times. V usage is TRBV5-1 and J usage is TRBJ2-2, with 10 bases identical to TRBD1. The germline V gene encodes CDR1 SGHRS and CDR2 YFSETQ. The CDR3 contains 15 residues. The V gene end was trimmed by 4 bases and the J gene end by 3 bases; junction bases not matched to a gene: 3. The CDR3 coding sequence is TGCGCCAGCAGCACTGGACAGGGGGACACCGGGGAGCTGTTTTTT. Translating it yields CASSTGQGDTGELFF.

CDR3 protein: CASSAGRAGIQYF. The CDR3, as DNA: TGTGCCAGTAGTGCGGGACGGGCGGGCATTCAGTACTTC. The J gene is TRBJ2-4, the V gene TRBV19; D might be TRBD2 (6 bases). CDR1 is LNHDA and CDR2 is SQIVND in the germline V gene (reference sequence). V lost 5 bases to trimming and J lost 9 bases, with 14 bases between them. The CDR3 totals 13 residues.

The CDR3 coding sequence is TGTGCCAGCTACGGACAGACCGTCACCTTC. Amino acids: CASYGQTVTF. The gene calls are TRBV19 and TRBJ1-2; D is perhaps TRBD1 (6 bases). The V end lost 9 bases, the J end lost 13 bases, and 15 bases lay between the germline ends. The CDR3 has 10 residues. Looked up from germline, CDR1 is LNHDA and CDR2 is SQIVND (reference sequence).

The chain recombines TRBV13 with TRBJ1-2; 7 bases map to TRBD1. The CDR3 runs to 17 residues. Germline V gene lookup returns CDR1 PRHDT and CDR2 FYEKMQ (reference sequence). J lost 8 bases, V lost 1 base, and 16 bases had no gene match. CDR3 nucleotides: TGTGCCAGCAGCTTAGCCCTACTCAGACAGGGAAAGGGAGGCTACACCTTC. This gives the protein CASSLALLRQGKGGYTF.

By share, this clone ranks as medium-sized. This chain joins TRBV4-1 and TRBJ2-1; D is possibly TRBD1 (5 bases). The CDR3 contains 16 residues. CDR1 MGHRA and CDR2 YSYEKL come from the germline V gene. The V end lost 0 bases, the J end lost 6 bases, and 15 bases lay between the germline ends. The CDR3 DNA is TGCGCCAGCAGCCAAGAGGCAGCTACAGGTTTCAATGAGCAGTTCTTC. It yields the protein CASSQEAATGFNEQFF.

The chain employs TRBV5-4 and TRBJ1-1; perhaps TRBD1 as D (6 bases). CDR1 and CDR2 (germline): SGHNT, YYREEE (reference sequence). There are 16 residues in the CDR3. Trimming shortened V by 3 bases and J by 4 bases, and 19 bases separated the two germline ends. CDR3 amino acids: CASSSKSQGLGTEAFF. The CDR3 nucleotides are TGTGCCAGCAGCTCTAAATCACAGGGTCTGGGCACTGAAGCTTTCTTT.

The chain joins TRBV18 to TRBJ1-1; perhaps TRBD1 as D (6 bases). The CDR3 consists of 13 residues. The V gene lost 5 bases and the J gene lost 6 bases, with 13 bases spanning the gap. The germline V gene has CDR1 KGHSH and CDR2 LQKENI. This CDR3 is CASSTQGPSEAFF. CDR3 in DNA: TGTGCCAGCTCAACACAGGGTCCGTCTGAAGCTTTCTTT. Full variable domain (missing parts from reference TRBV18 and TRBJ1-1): NAGVMQNPRHLVRRRGQEARLRCSPMKGHSHVYWYRQLPEEGLKFMVYLQKENIIDESGMPKERFSAEFPKEGPSILRIQQVVRGDSAAYFCASSTQGPSEAFFGQGTRLTVV.

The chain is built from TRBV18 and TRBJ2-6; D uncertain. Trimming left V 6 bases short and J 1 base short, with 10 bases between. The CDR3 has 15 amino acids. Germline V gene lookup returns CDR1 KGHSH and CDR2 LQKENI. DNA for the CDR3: TGTGCCAGCTCGCCCGACAAATCTGGGGCCAACGTCCTGACTTTC. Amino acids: CASSPDKSGANVLTF.

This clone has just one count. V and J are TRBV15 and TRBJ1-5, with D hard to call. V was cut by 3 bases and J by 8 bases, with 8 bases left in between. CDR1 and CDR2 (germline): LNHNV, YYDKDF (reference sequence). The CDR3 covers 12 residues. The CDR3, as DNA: TGTGCCACCAGCAGGGAGGGTGAGCCCCAGCATTTT. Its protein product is CATSREGEPQHF.